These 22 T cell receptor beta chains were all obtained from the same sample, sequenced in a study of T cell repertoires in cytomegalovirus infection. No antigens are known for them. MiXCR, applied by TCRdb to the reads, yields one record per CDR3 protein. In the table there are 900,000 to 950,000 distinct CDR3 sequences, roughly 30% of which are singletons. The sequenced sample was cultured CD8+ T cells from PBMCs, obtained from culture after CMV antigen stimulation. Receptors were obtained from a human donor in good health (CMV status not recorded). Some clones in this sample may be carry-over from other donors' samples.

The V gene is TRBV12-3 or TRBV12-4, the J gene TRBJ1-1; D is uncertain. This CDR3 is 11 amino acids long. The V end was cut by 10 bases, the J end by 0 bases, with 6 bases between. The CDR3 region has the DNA TGTGCCACGGCTGTGAACACTGAAGCTTTCTTT. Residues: CATAVNTEAFF.

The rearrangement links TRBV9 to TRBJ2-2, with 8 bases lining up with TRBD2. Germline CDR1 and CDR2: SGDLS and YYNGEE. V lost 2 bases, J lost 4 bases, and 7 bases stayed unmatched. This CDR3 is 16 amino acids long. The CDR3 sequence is CASSVVGLGFTGELFF. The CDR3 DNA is TGTGCCAGCAGCGTTGTGGGACTAGGCTTCACCGGGGAGCTGTTTTTT.

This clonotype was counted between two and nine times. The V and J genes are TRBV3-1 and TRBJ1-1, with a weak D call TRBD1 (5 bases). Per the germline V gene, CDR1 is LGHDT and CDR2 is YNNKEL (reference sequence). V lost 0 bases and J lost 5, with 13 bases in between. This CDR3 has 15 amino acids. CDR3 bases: TGTGCCAGCAGCCAAGATAGTGGGGGGTGGACTGAAGCTTTCTTT. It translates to CASSQDSGGWTEAFF.

The CDR3 loop is CASSMDGLGGWDTEAFF. CDR3 bases: TGTGCCAGTAGTATGGACGGCCTAGGGGGTTGGGACACTGAAGCTTTCTTT. This chain joins TRBV19 and TRBJ1-1; TRBD1 is a possible D gene (6 bases). V was shortened by 3 bases and J by 3 bases, with 20 bases between the two germline ends. The CDR3 is made up of 17 amino acids. Germline lookup yields CDR1 LNHDA and CDR2 SQIVND (reference sequence).

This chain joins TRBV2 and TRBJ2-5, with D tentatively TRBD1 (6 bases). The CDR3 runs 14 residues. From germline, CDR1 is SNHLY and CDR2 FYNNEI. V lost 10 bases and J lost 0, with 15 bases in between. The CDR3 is CAIPTGMYQETQYF. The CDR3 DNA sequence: TGTGCCATCCCGACAGGAATGTACCAAGAGACCCAGTACTTC.

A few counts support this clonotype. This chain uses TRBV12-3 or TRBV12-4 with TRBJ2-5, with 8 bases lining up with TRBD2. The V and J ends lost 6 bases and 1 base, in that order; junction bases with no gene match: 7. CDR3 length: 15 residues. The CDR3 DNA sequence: TGTGCCAGCAGCAAAACCGGGACTAGCCAAGAGACCCAGTACTTC. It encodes CASSKTGTSQETQYF.

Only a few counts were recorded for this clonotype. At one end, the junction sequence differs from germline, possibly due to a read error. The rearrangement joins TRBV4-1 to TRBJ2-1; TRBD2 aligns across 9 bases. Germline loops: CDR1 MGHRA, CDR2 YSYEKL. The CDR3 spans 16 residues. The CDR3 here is CASSQDRAGGPDEQFF. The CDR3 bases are TGTGCCAGCAGCCAAGATAGGGCGGGGGGGCCGGATGAGCAGTTCTTC.

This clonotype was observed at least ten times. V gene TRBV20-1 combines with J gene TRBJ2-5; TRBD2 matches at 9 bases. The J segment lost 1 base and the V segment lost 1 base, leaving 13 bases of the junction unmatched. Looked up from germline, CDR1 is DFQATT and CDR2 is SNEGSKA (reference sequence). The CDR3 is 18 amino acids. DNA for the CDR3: TGCAGTGCTAGAGCCGGGGGTGGGCAGCGGGGGGCCCAAGAGACCCAGTACTTC. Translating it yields CSARAGGGQRGAQETQYF.

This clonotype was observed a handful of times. The chain's CDR3 is CASSPRETHTNQPQHF. Here the CDR3 DNA reads TGTGCCAGCTCACCAAGAGAGACACACACAAATCAGCCCCAGCATTTT. The rearrangement links TRBV18 to TRBJ1-5; no clear D. V was cut by 2 bases and J by 4 bases, with 15 bases left in between. From germline, CDR1 is KGHSH and CDR2 LQKENI. The CDR3 runs 16 residues. The full variable domain, with the rest looked up from reference TRBV18 and TRBJ1-5, is NAGVMQNPRHLVRRRGQEARLRCSPMKGHSHVYWYRQLPEEGLKFMVYLQKENIIDESGMPKERFSAEFPKEGPSILRIQQVVRGDSAAYFCASSPRETHTNQPQHFGDGTRLSIL.

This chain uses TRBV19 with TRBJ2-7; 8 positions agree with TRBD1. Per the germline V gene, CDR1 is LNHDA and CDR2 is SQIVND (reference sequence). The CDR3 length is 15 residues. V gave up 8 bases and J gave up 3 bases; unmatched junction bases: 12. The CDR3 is CASGEYGQGLYEQYF. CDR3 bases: TGTGCCAGTGGGGAGTACGGACAGGGTCTCTACGAGCAGTACTTC.

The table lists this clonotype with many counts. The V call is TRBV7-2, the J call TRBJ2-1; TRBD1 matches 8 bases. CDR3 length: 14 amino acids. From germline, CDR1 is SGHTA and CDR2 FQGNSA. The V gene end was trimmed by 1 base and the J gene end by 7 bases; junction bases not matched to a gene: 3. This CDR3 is CASSLGTGWNEQFF. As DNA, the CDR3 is TGTGCCAGCAGCTTAGGGACAGGGTGGAATGAGCAGTTCTTC.

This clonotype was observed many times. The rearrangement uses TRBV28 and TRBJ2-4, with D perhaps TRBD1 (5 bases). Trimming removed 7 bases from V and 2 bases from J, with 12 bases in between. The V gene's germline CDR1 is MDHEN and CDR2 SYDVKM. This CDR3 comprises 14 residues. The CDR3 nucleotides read TGTGCCAGCACAAGTACAGGAACCAAAAACATTCAGTACTTC. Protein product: CASTSTGTKNIQYF.

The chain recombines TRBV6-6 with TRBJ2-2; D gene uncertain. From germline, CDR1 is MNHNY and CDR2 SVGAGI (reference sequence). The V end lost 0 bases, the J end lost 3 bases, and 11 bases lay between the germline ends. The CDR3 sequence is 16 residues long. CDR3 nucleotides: TGTGCCAGCAGTTACTCGATGTCCGGACACACCGGGGAGCTGTTTTTT. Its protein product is CASSYSMSGHTGELFF.

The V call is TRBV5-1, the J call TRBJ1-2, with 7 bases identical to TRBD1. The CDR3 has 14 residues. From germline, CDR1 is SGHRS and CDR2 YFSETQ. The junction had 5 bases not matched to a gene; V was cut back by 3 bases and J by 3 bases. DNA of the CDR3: TGCGCCAGCAGCTGGACAGGAGCGGACTATGGCTACACCTTC. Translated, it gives CASSWTGADYGYTF. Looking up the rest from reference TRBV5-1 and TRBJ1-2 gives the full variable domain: KAGVTQTPRYLIKTRGQQVTLSCSPISGHRSVSWYQQTPGQGLQFLFEYFSETQRNKGNFPGRFSGRQFSNSRSEMNVSTLELGDSALYLCASSWTGADYGYTFGSGTRLTVV.

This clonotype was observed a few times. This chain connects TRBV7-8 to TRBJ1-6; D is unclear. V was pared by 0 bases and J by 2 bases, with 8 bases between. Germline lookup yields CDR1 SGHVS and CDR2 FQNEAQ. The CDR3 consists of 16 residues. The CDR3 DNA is TGTGCCAGCAGCTTAGCTAGGACGGCCTATAATTCACCCCTCCACTTT. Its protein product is CASSLARTAYNSPLHF.

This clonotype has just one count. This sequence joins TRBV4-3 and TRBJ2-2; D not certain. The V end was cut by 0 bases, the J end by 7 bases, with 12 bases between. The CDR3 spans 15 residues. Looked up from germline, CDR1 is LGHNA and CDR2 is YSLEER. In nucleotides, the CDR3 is TGCGCCAGCAGCCAAGAGATTAGTTCCATCGGGGAGCTGTTTTTT. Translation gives CASSQEISSIGELFF.

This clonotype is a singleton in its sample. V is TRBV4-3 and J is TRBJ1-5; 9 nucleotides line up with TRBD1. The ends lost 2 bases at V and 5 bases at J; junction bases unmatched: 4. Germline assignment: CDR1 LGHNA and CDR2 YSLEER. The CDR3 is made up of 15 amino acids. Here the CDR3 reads CASSQWTGDHQPQHF. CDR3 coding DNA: TGCGCCAGCAGCCAATGGACAGGGGATCATCAGCCCCAGCATTTT.

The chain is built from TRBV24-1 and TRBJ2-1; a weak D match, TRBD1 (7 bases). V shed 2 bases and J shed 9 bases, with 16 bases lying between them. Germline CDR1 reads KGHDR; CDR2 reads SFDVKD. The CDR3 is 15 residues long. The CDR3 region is CATSDYSTGRGEQFF. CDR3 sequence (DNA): TGTGCCACCAGTGATTATTCGACAGGGCGGGGTGAGCAGTTCTTC.

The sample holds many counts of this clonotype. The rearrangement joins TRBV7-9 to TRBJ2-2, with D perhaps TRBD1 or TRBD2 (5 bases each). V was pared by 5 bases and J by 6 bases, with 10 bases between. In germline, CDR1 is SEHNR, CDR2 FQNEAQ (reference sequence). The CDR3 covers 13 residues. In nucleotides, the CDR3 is TGTGCCAGCAGCCCCCTGGGGGCCGGGGAGCTGTTTTTT. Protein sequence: CASSPLGAGELFF.

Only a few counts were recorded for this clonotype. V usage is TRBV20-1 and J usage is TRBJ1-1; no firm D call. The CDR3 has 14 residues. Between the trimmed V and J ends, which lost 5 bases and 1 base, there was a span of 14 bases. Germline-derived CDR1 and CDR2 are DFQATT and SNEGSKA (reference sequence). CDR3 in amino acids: CSASPPGWNTEAFF. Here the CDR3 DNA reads TGCAGTGCTTCCCCTCCGGGGTGGAACACTGAAGCTTTCTTT.

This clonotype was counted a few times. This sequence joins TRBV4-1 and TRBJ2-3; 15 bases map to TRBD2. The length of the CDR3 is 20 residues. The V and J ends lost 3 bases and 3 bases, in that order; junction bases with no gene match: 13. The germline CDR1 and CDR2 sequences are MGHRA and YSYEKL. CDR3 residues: CASSHAGLAGGPKGTDTQYF. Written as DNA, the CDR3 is TGCGCCAGCAGCCACGCCGGACTAGCGGGGGGGCCAAAGGGGACAGATACGCAGTATTTT.

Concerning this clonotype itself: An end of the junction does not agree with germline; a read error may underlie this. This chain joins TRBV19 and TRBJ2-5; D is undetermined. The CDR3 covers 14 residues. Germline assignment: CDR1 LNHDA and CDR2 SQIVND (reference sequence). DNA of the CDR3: TGTGCCAGTAGTATAGGAGCGTTAGGAGAGACCCGGTACTTC. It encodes CASSIGALGETRYF.